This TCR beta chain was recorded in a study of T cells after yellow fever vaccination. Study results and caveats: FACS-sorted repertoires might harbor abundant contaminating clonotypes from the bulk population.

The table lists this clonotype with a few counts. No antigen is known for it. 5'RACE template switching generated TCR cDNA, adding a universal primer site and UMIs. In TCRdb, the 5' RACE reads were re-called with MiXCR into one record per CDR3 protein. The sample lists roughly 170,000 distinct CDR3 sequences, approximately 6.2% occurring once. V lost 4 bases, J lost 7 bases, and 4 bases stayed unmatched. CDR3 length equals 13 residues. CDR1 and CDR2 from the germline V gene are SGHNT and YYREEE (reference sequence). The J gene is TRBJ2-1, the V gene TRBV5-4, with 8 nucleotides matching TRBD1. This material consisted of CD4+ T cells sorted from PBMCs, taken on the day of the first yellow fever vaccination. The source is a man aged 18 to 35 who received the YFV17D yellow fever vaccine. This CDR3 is CASSPDRENEQFF. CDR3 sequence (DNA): TGTGCCAGCAGCCCGGACAGGGAAAATGAGCAGTTCTTC.